This T cell receptor beta chain was sequenced during a study of multiple sclerosis patients with progressive multifocal leukoencephalopathy (dated by TCRdb to the late 2010s). With respect to the entire study: The controls were roughly 5 MS patients treated with natalizumab who did not develop PML and who were sampled longitudinally. Peripheral T and B cells were examined in MS patients who developed PML (4 under natalizumab, 1 after alemtuzumab) and in treated patients who did not develop PML. From before therapy, through 6 and 12 months, up to PML onset, two natalizumab-treated patients who later developed PML were tracked longitudinally. The goal was to find JC virus-specific or public T-cell expansions that arose at the time of PML onset. Results and caveats for the whole study, not just this receptor: When PML developed, no shared TRBV or TRBJ gene usage and no preferred TRBV-TRBJ pairings were found. Because the cohort was small and descriptive, it remained unclear whether the findings reflect JC virus infection or general immunocompromise. Less diverse TRB repertoires in most PML patients were suggested by lower normalized Shannon entropy, whereas values near 1 were observed in the natalizumab-treated controls. Only peripheral blood was analyzed, although cerebrospinal fluid or brain lymphocytes might be more informative for natalizumab-associated PML. TRB clones with frequency above 0.5% were observed only in PML patients, but the clones expanded at PML onset were found to be already present before and during natalizumab therapy.

Using the immunoSEQ two-step multiplex PCR at survey-level depth, TRB CDR3 regions were amplified from genomic DNA. To estimate template counts and remove amplification bias, each PCR was spiked with synthetic inline TR CDR3 controls covering all V-J pairings. Reads went through processing to reduce amplification and sequencing bias, and quantification was done against synthetic TR CDR3 analogs. The original pipeline was this. In ImmunoSEQ Analyzer, raw data were processed so that out-of-frame sequences and CDR3s with stop codons were removed, with gene names following IMGT nomenclature. Repertoire diversity was summarized as normalized Shannon entropy, defined as 1 minus Pielou's evenness. Two TRB sequences were counted as identical only if the two sequences had the same V gene, J gene and CDR3. Public PML clonotypes were CDR3s shared by two or more PML-onset samples but absent earlier, in controls, and in public databases. Positional CDR3 amino acid composition was analyzed in Skylign with the observed count method. TCRdb took this table from immuneACCESS and kept in-frame rearrangements with V and J called. Such tables lack part of the clones; where checked against another copy, unresolved V genes explain under half of the gap, and the rest is unexplained. D and trimming were read from the DNA, whereas the V and J calls and clone size are those reported in that table. The sample table contains some 31,000 clones; only one count was recorded for approximately 91% of them. About 1.5% of the sample goes to the ten largest clones.

Trimming accounts for 7 bases at V and 3 bases at J, while the number of junction bases matched to no gene is 15. The CDR3 holds 17 amino acids from the cysteine to the phenylalanine. Left in the record is the CDR3 DNA by itself, 51 bases read in frame from the first base. CDR1 and CDR2 are read off the germline V gene as MDHEN and SYDVKM. Concerning this clone: It has no known antigen specificity. Base quality data are lacking; no much larger clone is found one base away.

The time point label on this specimen signifies: before natalizumab initiation. Interferon beta had previously been received by all listed patients, and all PML patients were female. Blood samples at T0 were collected prior to the first natalizumab infusion. Ficoll-Hypaque density gradient centrifugation was used to isolate peripheral blood mononuclear cells. The receptor was derived from a human donor with multiple sclerosis. The sequence joins TRBV28 to TRBJ2-1, with TRBD2 matching 7 junction bases. The sample comprised PBMCs. The DNA sequence reads TGTGCCAGCACCGCCAACCACCTGGCTAGCGGCTACAATGAGCAGTTCTTC. Its product reads: CASTANHLASGYNEQFF.